The 11 T cell receptor beta chains in this list originate from one sample, sequenced in a study of somatic mutations in cytotoxic T cells in rheumatoid arthritis. Data came from immunoSEQ multiplex PCR; TCRdb stores just in-frame clones and leaves some out. The table lists roughly 35,000 clones, under 90% of them singletons. Sequencing was carried out using CD8+ T cells sorted from blood. The receptors originated from a man aged 40-50 years in good health.

The chain has TRBV28 and TRBJ1-1; perhaps TRBD1 as D (5 bases). The CDR3 is 14 amino acids. V lost 0 bases and J lost 5, with 10 bases in between. Germline V gene sequence: CDR1 MDHEN, CDR2 SYDVKM. Written as DNA, the CDR3 is TGTGCCAGCAGTTTATGGGGGGAAGGTACTGAAGCTTTCTTT. Translation gives CASSLWGEGTEAFF.

The CDR3 DNA sequence: TGTGCCAGCTTGTTCGGGATGACCCTGAACACTGAAGCTTTCTTT. This codes for CASLFGMTLNTEAFF. The J gene is TRBJ1-1, the V gene TRBV2; D remains ambiguous. The CDR3 length is 15 residues. V was clipped by 8 bases and J by 0 bases, with 16 bases between them. Germline loops: CDR1 SNHLY, CDR2 FYNNEI.

The genes are TRBV27 and TRBJ2-2, with 7 bases lining up with TRBD2. CDR3 length equals 15 residues. CDR1 MNHEY and CDR2 SMNVEV come from the germline V gene (reference sequence). Trimming took 5 bases from V and 2 from J; bases not matched to a gene: 5. The CDR3 coding sequence is TGTGCCAGCAGTCCCGAGCGGGGAAACACCGGGGAGCTGTTTTTT. Its translation is CASSPERGNTGELFF.

The chain combines TRBV4-1 with TRBJ1-5; 11 bases agree with TRBD1. The germline gives CDR1 MGHRA, CDR2 YSYEKL. The ends lost 4 bases at V and 0 bases at J; junction bases unmatched: 11. This CDR3 region has 19 residues. CDR3 sequence: CASSPRPGQGDYSNQPQHF. In DNA, the CDR3 is TGCGCCAGCAGCCCCCGGCCGGGACAGGGGGATTATAGCAATCAGCCCCAGCATTTT.

This clone was seen only a few times. The CDR3 region is CASSVEGGSTDTQYF. Here the CDR3 DNA reads TGTGCCAGCAGCGTAGAGGGCGGGTCCACAGATACGCAGTATTTT. This chain uses TRBV9 with TRBJ2-3; TRBD2 might be the D (5 bases). This CDR3 region has 15 residues. Trimming took 0 bases from V and 2 from J, leaving 10 bases between them. CDR1 SGDLS and CDR2 YYNGEE come from the germline V gene.

The rearrangement joins TRBV5-8 to TRBJ1-2; tentative D call: TRBD1 (5 bases). V dropped 3 bases and J dropped 4 bases, with 13 bases sitting between them. The CDR3 is 14 residues long. CDR1 SGHTS and CDR2 YDEGEE come from the germline V gene. The DNA of the CDR3 is TGTGCCAGCAGCTCCGGTTGGGACCCCTATGGCTACACCTTC. It translates to CASSSGWDPYGYTF.

V usage is TRBV6-1 and J usage is TRBJ1-1; no clear D gene. Trimming pared 3 bases from V and 2 bases from J, leaving 4 bases between. Germline V gene sequence: CDR1 MNHNS, CDR2 SASEGT. This CDR3 is 12 amino acids long. The CDR3 coding sequence is TGTGCCAGCAGTGATTATAACACTGAAGCTTTCTTT. Translating gives CASSDYNTEAFF.

V gene TRBV28 combines with J gene TRBJ1-3; no clear D. Deletions cut 4 bases from V and 4 bases from J, with 8 bases between. The V gene's germline CDR1 is MDHEN and CDR2 SYDVKM. The CDR3 spans 13 residues. The CDR3: CASSSSNGNTIYF. The CDR3 bases are TGTGCCAGCAGTTCCTCGAACGGAAACACCATATATTTT.

This rearrangement joins TRBV28 to TRBJ2-5; D may correspond to TRBD1 or TRBD2 (5 bases each). Trimming took 2 bases from V and 7 from J, leaving 5 bases between them. CDR1 is MDHEN and CDR2 is SYDVKM in the germline V gene. This CDR3 has 11 residues. The CDR3 sequence: CASSLGGTQYF. The CDR3 bases are TGTGCCAGCAGTTTAGGGGGGACCCAGTACTTC.

The chain recombines TRBV6-5 with TRBJ2-7, with D perhaps TRBD1 (6 bases). The CDR3 has 13 residues. From germline, CDR1 is MNHEY and CDR2 SVGAGI. V gave up 5 bases and J gave up 0 bases, with 8 bases separating them. The CDR3 here is CASSGDISYEQYF. CDR3 DNA sequence: TGTGCCAGCAGTGGGGACATCTCCTACGAGCAGTACTTC.

The gene calls are TRBV4-1 and TRBJ2-7; 10 bases line up with TRBD2. This CDR3 contains 16 residues. Per germline, CDR1 MGHRA and CDR2 YSYEKL. J gave up 3 bases and V 4 bases, and 9 bases lay outside the gene matches. The CDR3 sequence is CASSPVGAGGVYEQYF. DNA of the CDR3: TGCGCCAGCAGCCCCGTCGGAGCGGGAGGGGTCTACGAGCAGTACTTC.